The clone carrying this T cell receptor (beta chain) appeared many times. What it binds is unknown. The sample originates from a study of CD8+CD57+ T cells in acquired aplastic anemia. Study-level information: The DNA of sorted CD4+ and CD8+ cells averaged roughly 3.2 ug.

Patients included in sequencing had previously demonstrated CD8+CD57+ cell expansion by flow cytometry. Severe acquired aplastic anemia affected all patients. Template material for TCR beta VDJ and CDR3 profiling consisted of genomic DNA. TCRdb re-derived calls from the reads in MiXCR, one entry per CDR3 protein. The sample yields about 180,000 distinct CDR3 sequences, more than 45% seen once. CDR1 and CDR2 (germline): ENHRY, SYGVKD. CDR3 size: 15 residues. Losses at the gene ends were 6 bases for V and 4 bases for J; bases not matched to a gene: 8. Regarding the study as a whole: Approximately 27 CD8+ CDR3 sequences occurred in both the patients and the controls.

The rearrangement uses TRBV10-3 and TRBJ2-5; 10 bases are a match to TRBD2. This TCR was recovered from a human donor with aplastic anemia. What was sequenced was sorted CD4+, CD8+, or CD8+CD57+ T cells (not recorded which) from PBMCs. In nucleotides, the CDR3 is TGTGCCATCAGGGAAGCGGGGGGGCCGGGAGAGACCCAGTACTTC. Translation: CAIREAGGPGETQYF.